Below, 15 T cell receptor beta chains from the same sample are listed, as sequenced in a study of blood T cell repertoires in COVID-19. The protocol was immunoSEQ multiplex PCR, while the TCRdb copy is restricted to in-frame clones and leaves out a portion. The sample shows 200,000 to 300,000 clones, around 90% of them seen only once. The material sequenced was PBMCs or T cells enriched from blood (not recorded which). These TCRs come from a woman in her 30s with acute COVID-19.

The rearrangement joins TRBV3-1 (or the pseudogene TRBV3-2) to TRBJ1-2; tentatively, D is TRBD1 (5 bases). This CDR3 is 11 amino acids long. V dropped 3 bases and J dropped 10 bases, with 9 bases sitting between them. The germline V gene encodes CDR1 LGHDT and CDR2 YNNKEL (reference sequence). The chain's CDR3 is CASSQVGLYTF. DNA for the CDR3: TGTGCCAGCAGCCAGGTGGGACTCTACACCTTC.

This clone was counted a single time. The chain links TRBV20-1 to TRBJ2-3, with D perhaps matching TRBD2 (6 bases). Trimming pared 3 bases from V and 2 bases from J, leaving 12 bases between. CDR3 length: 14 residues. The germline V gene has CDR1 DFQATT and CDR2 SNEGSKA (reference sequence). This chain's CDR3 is CSASSRGFTDTQYF. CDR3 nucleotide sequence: TGCAGTGCTAGTTCCCGGGGGTTCACAGATACGCAGTATTTT.

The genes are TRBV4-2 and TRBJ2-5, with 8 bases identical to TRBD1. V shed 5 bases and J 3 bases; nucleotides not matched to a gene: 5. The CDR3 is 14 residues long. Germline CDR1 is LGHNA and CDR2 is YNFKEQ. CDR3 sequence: CASSFRTGKETQYF. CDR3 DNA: TGTGCCAGCAGCTTTCGGACAGGGAAAGAGACCCAGTACTTC.

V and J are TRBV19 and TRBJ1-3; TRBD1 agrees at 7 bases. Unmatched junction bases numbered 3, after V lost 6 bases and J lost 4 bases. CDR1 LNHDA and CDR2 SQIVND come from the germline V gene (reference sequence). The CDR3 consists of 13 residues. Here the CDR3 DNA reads TGTGCCAGTAGCGTGGACAGGGGAAACACCATATATTTT. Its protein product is CASSVDRGNTIYF.

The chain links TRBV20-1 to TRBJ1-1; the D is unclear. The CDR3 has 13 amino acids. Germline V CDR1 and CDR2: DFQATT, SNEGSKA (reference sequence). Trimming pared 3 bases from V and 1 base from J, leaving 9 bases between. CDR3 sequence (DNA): TGCAGTGCTAGTCGTCAGTGGAACACTGAAGCTTTCTTT. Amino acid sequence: CSASRQWNTEAFF.

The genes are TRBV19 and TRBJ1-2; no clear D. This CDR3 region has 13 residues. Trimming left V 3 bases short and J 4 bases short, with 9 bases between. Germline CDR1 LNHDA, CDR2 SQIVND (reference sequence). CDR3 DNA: TGTGCCAGTAGTATCGAGAACTTCTATGGCTACACCTTC. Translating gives CASSIENFYGYTF.

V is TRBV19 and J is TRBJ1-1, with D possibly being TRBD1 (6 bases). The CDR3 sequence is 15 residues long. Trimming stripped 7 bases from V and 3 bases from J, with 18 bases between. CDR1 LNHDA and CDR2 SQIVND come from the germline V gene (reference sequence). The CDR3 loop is CASTLSSRGDTEAFF. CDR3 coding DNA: TGTGCCAGTACCCTATCATCCAGGGGAGACACTGAAGCTTTCTTT.

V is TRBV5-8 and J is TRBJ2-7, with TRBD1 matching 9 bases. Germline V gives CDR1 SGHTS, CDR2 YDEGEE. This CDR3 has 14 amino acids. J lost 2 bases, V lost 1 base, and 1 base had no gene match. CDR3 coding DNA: TGTGCCAGCAGCTTGAGGGACAGGGCCTACGAGCAGTACTTC. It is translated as CASSLRDRAYEQYF.

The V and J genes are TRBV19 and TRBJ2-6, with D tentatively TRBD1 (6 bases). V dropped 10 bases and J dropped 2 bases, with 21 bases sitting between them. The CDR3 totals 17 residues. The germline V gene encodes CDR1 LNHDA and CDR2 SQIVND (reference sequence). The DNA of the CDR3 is TGTGCCACCCAGCCCGGGACATGGCTCGCTGGGGCCAACGTCCTGACTTTC. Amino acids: CATQPGTWLAGANVLTF.

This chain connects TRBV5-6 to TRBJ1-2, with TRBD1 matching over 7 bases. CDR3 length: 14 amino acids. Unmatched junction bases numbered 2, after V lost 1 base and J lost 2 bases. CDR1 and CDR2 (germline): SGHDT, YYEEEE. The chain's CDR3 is CASSLPGQNYGYTF. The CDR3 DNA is TGTGCCAGCAGCTTGCCGGGACAGAACTATGGCTACACCTTC.

CDR3: CASSSLGEDQPQHF. CDR3 nucleotides: TGTGCCAGCAGTTCGTTAGGGGAGGATCAGCCCCAGCATTTT. This sequence joins TRBV2 and TRBJ1-5, with D tentatively TRBD1 (5 bases). V was trimmed by 5 bases and J by 5 bases, leaving 13 bases between them. Germline V gene data show CDR1 as SNHLY and CDR2 as FYNNEI. This CDR3 region has 14 residues. The full variable domain, completed using reference TRBV2 and TRBJ1-5, is EPEVTQTPSHQVTQMGQEVILRCVPISNHLYFYWYRQILGQKVEFLVSFYNNEISEKSEIFDDQFSVERPDGSNFTLKIRSTKLEDSAMYFCASSSLGEDQPQHFGDGTRLSIL.

The CDR3 protein is CASSEGADQPQHF. The CDR3 DNA reads TGTGCCAGCAGTGAAGGGGCAGATCAGCCCCAGCATTTT. The gene calls are TRBV2 and TRBJ1-5, with D unclear. Trimming cost V 1 base and J 5 bases, with 6 bases left between them. Germline lookup yields CDR1 SNHLY and CDR2 FYNNEI. The CDR3 is 13 residues long.

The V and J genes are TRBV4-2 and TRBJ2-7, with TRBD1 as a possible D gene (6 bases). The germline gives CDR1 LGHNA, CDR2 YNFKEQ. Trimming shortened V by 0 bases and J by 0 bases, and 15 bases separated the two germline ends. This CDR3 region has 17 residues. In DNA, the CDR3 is TGTGCCAGCAGCCAAGACCCTCCGGGACATTTCTCCTACGAGCAGTACTTC. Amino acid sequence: CASSQDPPGHFSYEQYF.

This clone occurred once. The CDR3 sequence is CASSLSAGGVFRWTEAFF. The CDR3 DNA is TGCGCCAGCAGCCTAAGTGCGGGGGGCGTTTTCCGTTGGACTGAAGCTTTCTTT. The chain links TRBV4-1 to TRBJ1-1; D possibly corresponds to TRBD1 (6 bases). There are 18 residues in the CDR3. V was trimmed by 4 bases and J by 5 bases, leaving 26 bases between them. CDR1 is MGHRA and CDR2 is YSYEKL in the germline V gene.

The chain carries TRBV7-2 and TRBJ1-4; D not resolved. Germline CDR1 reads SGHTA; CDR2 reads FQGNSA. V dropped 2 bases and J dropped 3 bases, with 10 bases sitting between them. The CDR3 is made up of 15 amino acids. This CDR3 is CASSLRREANEKLFF. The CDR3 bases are TGTGCCAGCAGCTTAAGGAGGGAGGCTAATGAAAAACTGTTTTTT.